The clone carrying this T cell receptor beta chain was detected only a few times. TCRdb re-analysed the 5' RACE reads in MiXCR, keeping a single row per CDR3 protein. The top ten hold around an eighth of the sample, which has 450,000 to 550,000 distinct CDR3 sequences, around 21% seen once. These data originate in a study of T cells after yellow fever vaccination. The germline V gene has CDR1 GTSNPN and CDR2 SVGIG (reference sequence). This CDR3 spans 14 amino acids. After removal of 2 bases from V and 1 base from J, the junction contained 5 bases not matched to a gene. This chain links TRBV30 with TRBJ2-7; 7 nucleotides line up with TRBD1. The specimen comprised PBMCs, sampled 15 days after the yellow fever booster vaccination. This TCR was recovered from a man under 40 who received the YFV17D yellow fever vaccine. CDR3 loop: CAWSPTGVSYEQYF. The CDR3 coding sequence is TGTGCCTGGAGTCCCACAGGGGTTTCCTACGAGCAGTACTTC.